Below, 9 T cell receptor beta chains from the same sample are listed, as sequenced in a study of early T cells in non-severe SARS-CoV-2 infection. TCRdb reprocessed the 5' RACE reads with MiXCR, giving one entry per CDR3 protein. The table lists 25,000 to 35,000 distinct CDR3 sequences, 6% to 7% of them singletons. The sample taken for sequencing was whole blood. These TCRs come from an adult who was a healthcare worker with PCR-confirmed SARS-CoV-2 infection or an uninfected control (not recorded which).

This clonotype was observed at least ten times. The chain recombines TRBV20-1 with TRBJ2-7, with TRBD1 as a possible D gene (5 bases). The germline gives CDR1 DFQATT, CDR2 SNEGSKA (reference sequence). CDR3 length: 13 amino acids. V was shortened by 5 bases and J by 0 bases, with 11 bases between the two germline ends. Here the CDR3 reads CSALPDSSYEQYF. CDR3 sequence (DNA): TGCAGTGCTCTTCCCGACAGCTCCTACGAGCAGTACTTC.

This clonotype was counted at least ten times. The chain links TRBV7-2 to TRBJ2-1, with a possible D match to TRBD2 (6 bases). The CDR3 consists of 14 residues. Germline V gene sequence: CDR1 SGHTA, CDR2 FQGNSA. V was shortened by 4 bases and J by 4 bases, with 11 bases between the two germline ends. The CDR3 is CASSYSGRYNEQFF. The CDR3 bases are TGTGCCAGCAGCTATAGCGGAAGGTACAATGAGCAGTTCTTC.

This clonotype was seen at least ten times. The gene calls are TRBV29-1 and TRBJ1-6, with 9 positions matching TRBD1. With V trimmed by 6 bases and J by 9 bases, 6 bases remained unmatched. Germline assignment: CDR1 SQVTM and CDR2 ANQGSEA. The CDR3 spans 13 residues. This CDR3 reads CSVGDRDGSPLHF. The CDR3, as DNA: TGCAGCGTCGGGGACAGGGACGGTTCACCCCTCCACTTT.

The sample holds many counts of this clonotype. In DNA, the CDR3 is TGTGCCAGCAGTTACAGGGGTCGCGCCACAGATACGCAGTATTTT. The encoded protein is CASSYRGRATDTQYF. The chain is built from TRBV28 and TRBJ2-3, with TRBD1 matching 7 bases. Germline V gene lookup returns CDR1 MDHEN and CDR2 SYDVKM. The CDR3 totals 15 residues. The trim removed 4 bases at V and 2 bases at J, leaving 6 bases unmatched.

This clonotype was observed many times. The rearrangement links TRBV6-5 to TRBJ1-2, with TRBD1 identical over 8 bases. The trim removed 6 bases at V and 5 bases at J, leaving 8 bases unmatched. Germline-derived CDR1 and CDR2 are MNHEY and SVGAGI. The CDR3 length is 14 residues. The CDR3 DNA reads as TGTGCCAGCAGACCCCGACAGGGGCCGTATGGCTACACCTTC. Encoded protein: CASRPRQGPYGYTF.

This clonotype was seen repeatedly, ten times or more. CDR3 loop: CASSYPREGRETQYF. CDR3 DNA sequence: TGTGCCAGCAGTTACCCTCGGGAGGGCCGGGAGACCCAGTACTTC. This chain uses TRBV6-2 or TRBV6-3 with TRBJ2-5, with 8 bases lining up with TRBD2. Per germline, CDR1 MNHEY and CDR2 SVGEGT. V was pared by 2 bases and J by 5 bases, with 7 bases of the junction left unmatched. This CDR3 has 15 residues.

This clonotype was observed a few times. The V call is TRBV6-5, the J call TRBJ2-7; TRBD1 or TRBD2 may be the D gene (5 bases each). The V gene's germline CDR1 is MNHEY and CDR2 SVGAGI. The germline V and J ends were trimmed by 2 bases and 5 bases, with 16 bases remaining between them. This CDR3 has 15 amino acids. CDR3 nucleotide sequence: TGTGCCAGCAGTTACAACCGGGACGGTGCACACGAGCAGTACTTC. Amino acids: CASSYNRDGAHEQYF.

This clonotype was counted at least ten times. The chain couples TRBV6-1 to TRBJ1-2; the D is unclear. CDR1 is MNHNS, CDR2 SASEGT, per germline. V was shortened by 5 bases and J by 8 bases, with 12 bases between the two germline ends. The CDR3 is 12 residues long. CDR3 region: CASSSMFDGYTF. The CDR3 coding sequence is TGTGCCAGCAGTTCTATGTTCGACGGCTACACCTTC.

This clonotype was seen at least ten times. The J gene is TRBJ2-2, the V gene TRBV5-1; TRBD2 matches at 7 bases. Per germline, CDR1 SGHRS and CDR2 YFSETQ. V dropped 9 bases and J dropped 2; count of bases not matched to a gene: 4. The CDR3 has 13 residues. The DNA for the CDR3 is TGCGCCACTAGGGGACTAAACACCGGGGAGCTGTTTTTT. This gives the protein CATRGLNTGELFF.